What follows is one TCR beta chain and its context. The CDR3 sequence is 13 residues long. Germline assignment: CDR1 SGDLS and CDR2 YYNGEE. The V and J ends lost 0 bases and 4 bases respectively, with 7 bases between them. The data are from a study of blood T cell repertoires in COVID-19. Study as a whole: Nucleic acid was either cDNA or gDNA, and it came from T cells, B-cell-depleted T cells, or PBMCs.

Source study methods: The assay estimated nucleated cells by amplifying reference gene primers. Measured with immunoSEQ multiplex PCR; TCRdb has only the in-frame clones, and not every one. V and J calls and clone size are those listed in that table; D and trimming were worked out from the DNA. Of 57,000 or so clones in the sample, 70% to 85% were seen once. The sample was peripheral blood. The origin of this receptor is an elderly woman with active or convalescent COVID-19. The rearrangement joins TRBV9 to TRBJ1-1; D is uncertain. The CDR3 spells CASSVGVITEAFF. DNA for the CDR3: TGTGCCAGCAGCGTAGGTGTAATCACTGAAGCTTTCTTT.